This TCR beta chain was retrieved from a study of shared clonotypes between healthy human individuals. In the case of this clone: Its antigen is not known.

Libraries were prepared by immunoSEQ multiplex PCR; TCRdb keeps only in-frame clonotypes and omits some of them. The sample records some 2,100,000 clones, approximately 95% being singletons. Whole-study findings and limits: Represented genetic and exposure-history diversity was restricted by having few donors.

CDR3 length: 14 amino acids. CDR1 is SGHNT, CDR2 YENEEA, per germline. Germline trimming cut 5 bases from V and 6 bases from J; bases unmatched to any gene: 5. Sequences were obtained from naive CD4+ T cells sorted from blood. Indicated subset: CD45RA+ positively selected. This TCR was recovered from a man aged 18 to 29 in good health. The V and J genes are TRBV11-3 and TRBJ2-2, with 8 bases aligning to TRBD2. In DNA, the CDR3 is TGTGCCAGCAGCCGGAGCGGGAGCCCCGGGGAGCTGTTTTTT. Residues: CASSRSGSPGELFF.